The 30 T cell receptor beta chains below all came from one sample that was sequenced in a study of blood T cell repertoires in COVID-19. Assay used: immunoSEQ multiplex PCR; TCRdb lists only in-frame clones, some missing. The data show some 160,000 clones, under 85% seen once. The source material was peripheral blood. The origin of the receptors is a man aged 50-59 years with active or convalescent COVID-19.

The rearrangement joins TRBV7-3 to TRBJ2-3; maybe TRBD2 (6 bases). The CDR3 consists of 15 residues. The V and J ends lost 2 bases and 0 bases respectively, with 9 bases between them. Germline loops: CDR1 SGHTA, CDR2 FQGTGA. The CDR3 protein is CASSLLAESTDTQYF. The CDR3 nucleotides read TGTGCCAGCAGCTTATTAGCGGAGAGCACAGATACGCAGTATTTT.

The chain employs TRBV5-5 and TRBJ2-7; D is undetermined. V lost 0 bases, J lost 6 bases, and 10 bases lay in between. Germline assignment: CDR1 SGHKS and CDR2 YYEKEE (reference sequence). The CDR3 runs 13 residues. The CDR3 DNA reads TGTGCCAGCAGCTTGGGTCCGACAAGCGAGCAGTACTTC. Translating it yields CASSLGPTSEQYF.

The chain couples TRBV6-5 to TRBJ1-1, with a weak D call TRBD1 (6 bases). Germline assignment: CDR1 MNHEY and CDR2 SVGAGI. The CDR3 has 14 amino acids. V was clipped by 2 bases and J by 1 base, with 8 bases between them. The CDR3 sequence: CASSYQTGNTEAFF. In DNA form, the CDR3 reads TGTGCCAGCAGTTACCAGACAGGGAACACTGAAGCTTTCTTT.

V gene TRBV4-2 combines with J gene TRBJ1-2, with D tentatively TRBD1 (5 bases). V lost 0 bases and J lost 7, with 9 bases in between. Germline CDR1 LGHNA, CDR2 YNFKEQ. The length of the CDR3 is 13 residues. The CDR3: CASSQEGGFGYTF. The CDR3 DNA reads as TGTGCCAGCAGCCAAGAGGGGGGGTTTGGCTACACCTTC.

This clone was observed a handful of times. The genes are TRBV18 and TRBJ1-6; D is undetermined. CDR1 is KGHSH, CDR2 LQKENI, per germline. Trimming took off 2 bases at V and 5 bases at J, with 10 bases between the two ends. This CDR3 spans 15 amino acids. CDR3 residues: CASSPETNDNSPLHF. For the CDR3, the DNA is TGTGCCAGCTCACCAGAGACTAACGATAATTCACCCCTCCACTTT.

V and J are TRBV6-5 and TRBJ1-5; TRBD1 might be the D (5 bases). This CDR3 has 12 residues. V was shortened by 8 bases and J by 7 bases, with 12 bases between the two germline ends. CDR1 and CDR2 (germline): MNHEY, SVGAGI. The CDR3 protein is CASARGDQPQHF. DNA of the CDR3: TGTGCCAGCGCAAGGGGTGACCAGCCCCAGCATTTT.

The rearrangement joins TRBV29-1 to TRBJ2-3; TRBD1 is a possible D gene (6 bases). CDR1 is SQVTM, CDR2 ANQGSEA, per germline. V was shortened by 3 bases and J by 2 bases, with 15 bases between the two germline ends. CDR3 length equals 15 residues. The CDR3 bases are TGCAGCGTTGACCGGACAGCGGACCACACAGATACGCAGTATTTT. Translated, it gives CSVDRTADHTDTQYF.

This rearrangement joins TRBV12-3 or TRBV12-4 to TRBJ1-1; D might be TRBD1 (6 bases). The germline V and J ends were trimmed by 8 bases and 11 bases, with 12 bases remaining between them. The CDR3 spans 10 residues. CDR3 in DNA: TGTGCCAGCGGTTACAGGGCTGCTTTCTTT. This codes for CASGYRAAFF.

V gene TRBV27 combines with J gene TRBJ2-5; D ambiguous. Between the trimmed V and J ends, which lost 1 base and 3 bases, there was a span of 12 bases. Germline V lookup: CDR1 MNHEY, CDR2 SMNVEV (reference sequence). This CDR3 is built from 15 residues. In DNA form, the CDR3 reads TGTGCCAGCAGTTTATTTGGGCTGCCAAAAGAGACCCAGTACTTC. Protein sequence: CASSLFGLPKETQYF.

This clone was picked up a small number of times. The genes are TRBV7-3 and TRBJ2-1, with 7 bases matching TRBD2. The CDR3 totals 16 residues. The V gene end was trimmed by 0 bases and the J gene end by 1 base; junction bases not matched to a gene: 3. CDR1 is SGHTA, CDR2 FQGTGA, per germline. This chain's CDR3 is CASSLTLASSYNEQFF. DNA for the CDR3: TGTGCCAGCAGCTTAACACTAGCGAGTTCCTACAATGAGCAGTTCTTC.

This sequence joins TRBV2 and TRBJ2-5; tentative D call: TRBD1 (6 bases). V shed 5 bases and J shed 4 bases, with 14 bases lying between them. The CDR3 spans 14 residues. Germline CDR1 is SNHLY and CDR2 is FYNNEI. CDR3 in amino acids: CASSPDRSRETQYF. The DNA for the CDR3 is TGTGCCAGCAGTCCCGACAGGTCCCGAGAGACCCAGTACTTC.

The chain uses TRBV5-4 and TRBJ2-1; a weak D match, TRBD2 (6 bases). Trimming removed 3 bases from V and 5 bases from J, with 18 bases in between. This CDR3 has 16 amino acids. Per the germline V gene, CDR1 is SGHNT and CDR2 is YYREEE (reference sequence). Written as DNA, the CDR3 is TGTGCCAGCAGCTCCCGACTAGGGCGGGCGAACAATGAGCAGTTCTTC. Translated, it gives CASSSRLGRANNEQFF.

This chain uses TRBV10-3 with TRBJ2-7; 8 nucleotides align to TRBD1. This CDR3 has 17 amino acids. CDR1 is ENHRY and CDR2 is SYGVKD in the germline V gene. V dropped 4 bases and J dropped 5; count of bases not matched to a gene: 16. The CDR3 DNA is TGTGCCATCAGTGGACTAGGACTCCGGGACAGGCAAAACGAGCAGTACTTC. This codes for CAISGLGLRDRQNEQYF.

The chain employs TRBV7-9 and TRBJ2-1; 7 bases agree with TRBD2. The CDR3 has 18 residues. Germline assignment: CDR1 SEHNR and CDR2 FQNEAQ (reference sequence). The trim removed 6 bases at V and 4 bases at J, leaving 18 bases unmatched. The CDR3 DNA reads TGTGCCAGCAGTACCAGCGGGGCGAACCCAGAGAGGTACAATGAGCAGTTCTTC. This codes for CASSTSGANPERYNEQFF.

V is TRBV3-1 (or the pseudogene TRBV3-2) and J is TRBJ2-1; no clear D gene. The CDR3 has 17 residues. Germline values: CDR1 LGHDT, CDR2 YNNKEL (reference sequence). V was trimmed by 2 bases and J by 3 bases, leaving 17 bases between them. The CDR3 loop is CASSQPLGRYGYNEQFF. In nucleotides, the CDR3 is TGTGCCAGCAGCCAACCCCTCGGCAGGTATGGCTACAATGAGCAGTTCTTC.

The V gene is TRBV25-1, the J gene TRBJ1-1; possibly TRBD1 for D (5 bases). This CDR3 has 14 residues. CDR1 MGHDK and CDR2 SYGVNS come from the germline V gene. The V and J ends lost 3 bases and 5 bases respectively, with 13 bases between them. For the CDR3, the DNA is TGTGCCAGCAGTGATACAGGAGGGGTGACTGAAGCTTTCTTT. This codes for CASSDTGGVTEAFF.

The chain joins TRBV5-1 to TRBJ2-1; tentatively, D is TRBD2 (5 bases). This CDR3 has 15 residues. The V end lost 4 bases, the J end lost 0 bases, and 11 bases lay between the germline ends. Germline CDR1 reads SGHRS; CDR2 reads YFSETQ. CDR3 in amino acids: CASSSTRSSYNEQFF. CDR3 coding DNA: TGCGCCAGCAGCAGTACTAGGAGCTCCTACAATGAGCAGTTCTTC.

V and J are TRBV27 and TRBJ2-7; a weak D match, TRBD2 (5 bases). CDR1 MNHEY and CDR2 SMNVEV come from the germline V gene (reference sequence). The CDR3 totals 14 residues. The V end was cut by 5 bases, the J end by 7 bases, with 18 bases between. In nucleotides, the CDR3 is TGTGCCAGCAGTCCGGCGGGCTTCCCTAGGGAGCAGTACTTC. It is translated as CASSPAGFPREQYF.

The V call is TRBV14, the J call TRBJ1-2, with 8 bases fitting TRBD1. CDR3 length: 14 amino acids. CDR1 is SGHDN and CDR2 is FVKESK in the germline V gene. The trim removed 3 bases at V and 8 bases at J, leaving 8 bases unmatched. The CDR3 nucleotides read TGTGCCAGCAGCCATTCTAGGACAGGGCCCGGCTACACCTTC. It encodes CASSHSRTGPGYTF.

The rearrangement uses TRBV9 and TRBJ2-3; 11 bases fit TRBD2. V lost 4 bases, J lost 3 bases, and 10 bases stayed unmatched. The CDR3 totals 17 residues. The germline V gene encodes CDR1 SGDLS and CDR2 YYNGEE. CDR3 loop: CASSPFTSGSGTDTQYF. Here the CDR3 DNA reads TGTGCCAGCAGCCCCTTTACTAGCGGGAGCGGGACAGATACGCAGTATTTT.

This clone was recorded only once. The CDR3 protein is CASSPSYSGNTIYF. The CDR3 DNA follows: TGTGCCAGTAGTCCAAGCTACTCTGGAAACACCATATATTTT. V is TRBV19 and J is TRBJ1-3; no reliable D call. The CDR3 spans 14 residues. Germline V gene sequence: CDR1 LNHDA, CDR2 SQIVND (reference sequence). Trimming removed 5 bases at V and 0 bases at J, with 8 bases between.

The chain carries TRBV11-2 and TRBJ2-7, with D possibly matching TRBD1 (5 bases). This CDR3 region has 14 residues. The V gene lost 5 bases and the J gene lost 3 bases, with 14 bases spanning the gap. Germline CDR1 SGHAT, CDR2 FQNNGV. The CDR3 is CASSPRTPLYEQYF. Here the CDR3 DNA reads TGTGCCAGCAGCCCTAGGACACCCCTCTACGAGCAGTACTTC. The complete variable domain, with remaining parts taken from reference TRBV11-2 and TRBJ2-7, reads EAGVAQSPRYKIIEKRQSVAFWCNPISGHATLYWYQQILGQGPKLLIQFQNNGVVDDSQLPKDRFSAERLKGVDSTLKIQPAKLEDSAVYLCASSPRTPLYEQYFGPGTRLTVT.

This sequence joins TRBV6-6 and TRBJ1-3; 9 bases agree with TRBD1. Germline V lookup: CDR1 MNHNY, CDR2 SVGAGI (reference sequence). With 2 bases clipped from V and 4 bases from J, the junction kept 6 bases outside the gene matches. The CDR3 runs 16 residues. CDR3 coding DNA: TGTGCCAGCAGTTACCAGGGGACAGGGAGCGGAAACACCATATATTTT. It yields the protein CASSYQGTGSGNTIYF.

The J gene is TRBJ2-2, the V gene TRBV5-8, with a weak D call TRBD1 (5 bases). Trimming shortened V by 1 base and J by 1 base, and 8 bases separated the two germline ends. The V gene's germline CDR1 is SGHTS and CDR2 YDEGEE. This CDR3 has 15 amino acids. CDR3 loop: CASSLRTGNTGELFF. The CDR3 region has the DNA TGTGCCAGCAGCTTGAGAACAGGGAACACCGGGGAGCTGTTTTTT.

V usage is TRBV27 and J usage is TRBJ2-2; TRBD1 is a possible D gene (5 bases). The CDR3 is 13 residues long. V lost 3 bases to trimming and J lost 6 bases, with 8 bases between them. The germline gives CDR1 MNHEY, CDR2 SMNVEV (reference sequence). The CDR3 region has the DNA TGTGCCAGCAGTTTCTCCAGGGCCGGGGAGCTGTTTTTT. Its protein is CASSFSRAGELFF.

This clone was seen only once. CDR3 region: CASSLGLQETQYF. The CDR3 bases are TGTGCCAGCAGCTTGGGGCTCCAAGAGACCCAGTACTTC. The chain employs TRBV7-9 and TRBJ2-5, with D possibly matching TRBD1 (5 bases). Germline V gene lookup returns CDR1 SEHNR and CDR2 FQNEAQ (reference sequence). V was pared by 3 bases and J by 1 base, with 6 bases between. The CDR3 extends over 13 amino acids.

There are a few counts of this clone. This chain links TRBV19 with TRBJ2-5; D not certain. Germline-derived CDR1 and CDR2 are LNHDA and SQIVND (reference sequence). CDR3 size: 16 residues. Trimming took off 1 base at V and 4 bases at J, with 16 bases between the two ends. The CDR3 nucleotides read TGTGCCAGTAGTATAGTCGGTTACCCTTACCGAGAGACCCAGTACTTC. Protein: CASSIVGYPYRETQYF.

The genes are TRBV19 and TRBJ2-2, with 11 bases lining up with TRBD2. CDR3 size: 17 residues. Trimming removed 7 bases from V and 2 bases from J; junction bases left unmatched: 9. The germline CDR1 and CDR2 sequences are LNHDA and SQIVND (reference sequence). CDR3 region: CASTPPSGRSNTGELFF. CDR3 sequence (DNA): TGTGCCAGTACCCCACCTAGCGGGAGGAGTAACACCGGGGAGCTGTTTTTT.

In this sample, this clone turned up once. This chain joins TRBV6-5 and TRBJ1-6; 8 bases fit TRBD1. CDR1 MNHEY and CDR2 SVGAGI come from the germline V gene. The CDR3 is made up of 15 amino acids. The junction had 4 bases not matched to a gene; V was cut back by 2 bases and J by 7 bases. CDR3 coding DNA: TGTGCCAGCAGTTACCCGGACAGGGAAAATTCACCCCTCCACTTT. Translation gives CASSYPDRENSPLHF.

This chain links TRBV7-8 with TRBJ1-1, with D perhaps TRBD1 (5 bases). CDR3 size: 12 residues. Per germline, CDR1 SGHVS and CDR2 FQNEAQ. The germline V and J ends were trimmed by 5 bases and 10 bases, with 14 bases remaining between them. The CDR3 sequence: CASSPNPGGAFF. For the CDR3, the DNA is TGTGCCAGCAGCCCTAACCCCGGGGGAGCTTTCTTT.